The rows below give T cell receptor beta chains drawn from one sample of a study of T-cell reconstitution after alpha-beta-depleted transplantation in children. MiXCR was run by TCRdb on the PCR reads, yielding one entry per CDR3 protein. Of some 350,000 distinct CDR3 sequences listed, around 15% are singletons. The sample consisted of PBMCs, mostly from graft donor cells, taken 360 days after TCRalphabeta/CD19-depleted stem cell transplant. The receptors shown here come from a male patient aged 2 to 10 who had a stem cell transplant for acute lymphoblastic leukemia, so the T cells may come from the graft donor. Both conserved end residues are part of each CDR3. The order of the fields is V gene, D gene, J gene, clone size, CDR3 DNA, CDR3 protein. The D gene is left open where the match is weak. Where a row states a size, it is once, few, many or the class of an expanded clone; other rows omit it.

TRBV6-5	TRBD1	TRBJ1-5	.	TGTGCCAGCGGGGACAGGGATTATAGCAATCAGCCCCAGCATTTT	CASGDRDYSNQPQHF
TRBV4-3	.	TRBJ1-5	few	TGCGCCAGCAGCCAAGATCCACAGGGTCAGCCCCAGCATTTT	CASSQDPQGQPQHF
TRBV5-1	TRBD2	TRBJ2-3	.	TGCGCCAGCAGCTTGAAGGTCCCCGGGACTAGCGGGCCGGCGGGAGATACGCAGTATTTT	CASSLKVPGTSGPAGDTQYF
TRBV12-3/TRBV12-4	.	TRBJ1-1	many	TGTGCCAGCAGGATCGGACAGAACACTGAAGCTTTCTTT	CASRIGQNTEAFF
TRBV2	TRBD2	TRBJ2-7	once	TGTGCCAGCAGGGGGACTAGCGGGAGAGATTACCGCTCCTACGAGCAGTACTTC	CASRGTSGRDYRSYEQYF
TRBV12-3/TRBV12-4	.	TRBJ1-5	few	TGTGCCAGCAGTTCCCTGAGAAAAGGAGGGCAGCCCCAGCATTTT	CASSSLRKGGQPQHF
TRBV29-1	.	TRBJ2-5	.	TGCAGCGTTAATTCCCAGGACCAGGGAAAGACGGGGTACTTC	CSVNSQDQGKTGYF
TRBV7-8	.	TRBJ1-3	.	TGTGCCAGCAGCTTCGCTTCTGGAAACACCATATATTTT	CASSFASGNTIYF
TRBV24-1	.	TRBJ2-7	.	TGTGCCACCAGAAAAAGACGGAGCTACGAGCAGTACTTC	CATRKRRSYEQYF
TRBV7-3	.	TRBJ1-1	few	TGTGCCAGCAGCCCGCCGAGGGGTCAAGCTTTCTTT	CASSPPRGQAFF
TRBV20-1	TRBD2	TRBJ2-1	few	TGCAGTGAACGGGGCGCGGGAGGCCCATACAATGAGCAGTTCTTC	CSERGAGGPYNEQFF
TRBV20-1	TRBD2	TRBJ2-1	.	TGCAGTGCTCGAGCACCCTGGGACAGAGCCTTACTAGCGGGAGACCTGCTGCAGTTCTTC	CSARAPWDRALLAGDLLQFF
TRBV7-9	.	TRBJ2-7	few	TGTGCCAGCAGCTTAGAAACAGGCTACGAGCAGTACTTC	CASSLETGYEQYF
TRBV28	.	TRBJ1-1	.	TGTGCCAGCAGTTTAAGGAGGGGTAAAGCTTTCTTT	CASSLRRGKAFF
TRBV12-3/TRBV12-4	.	TRBJ2-1	.	TGTACCAGCAGTTTAAGAGCAGCAGGGGCCCCAACCTACAATGAGCAGTTCTTC	CTSSLRAAGAPTYNEQFF
TRBV6-6	.	TRBJ1-2	many	TGTGCCAGCACCCTACCGGGCAGGAATGGCTACACCTTC	CASTLPGRNGYTF
TRBV12-3/TRBV12-4	.	TRBJ2-1	few	TGTGCCAGCAGATACTCGGGGGGCGCTTTCAATGAGCAGTTCTTC	CASRYSGGAFNEQFF
TRBV20-1	TRBD1	TRBJ2-2	.	TGCAGTGCTAGGGCTATCCGGGAACAGGGGGTCCGGGAGCTGTTTTTT	CSARAIREQGVRELFF
TRBV4-1	.	TRBJ2-3	many	TGCGCCAGCAGCCAAGAGGTAGCGCTGAGAACAGATACGCAGTATTTT	CASSQEVALRTDTQYF
TRBV18	.	TRBJ1-3	few	TGTGCCAGCTCACCACTTCGGACAGTCTCAAACAGCCTTCGGGGAAACACCATATATTTT	CASSPLRTVSNSLRGNTIYF
TRBV28	.	TRBJ2-7	.	TGTGCCAGCAGTTTCCCCGCATGGGAAGACCACTACGAGCAGTACTTC	CASSFPAWEDHYEQYF
TRBV29-1	.	TRBJ1-1	.	TGCAGCGTTCCGAGGGTGGACAGCCTCATGAACACTGAAGCTTTCTTT	CSVPRVDSLMNTEAFF
TRBV7-6	.	TRBJ2-5	.	TGTGCCAGCAGCTTAGACCCCGAGCAAGAGACCCAGTACTTC	CASSLDPEQETQYF
TRBV27	.	TRBJ2-5	few	TGTGCCAGCAGCGGCCCTAGGGCGAGCGAGACCCAGTACTTC	CASSGPRASETQYF
TRBV13	.	TRBJ2-7	.	TGTGCCAGCAGGTCCGGCTGGACAGATTCCTACGAGCAGTACTTC	CASRSGWTDSYEQYF
TRBV6-1	.	TRBJ2-6	.	TGTGCCAGCAGTCATGGCCGCGGGGCCAACGTCCTGACTTTC	CASSHGRGANVLTF
TRBV27	.	TRBJ1-1	.	TGTGCCAGCACATCGCGGGGGTTCTACACTGAAGCTTTCTTT	CASTSRGFYTEAFF
TRBV20-1	.	TRBJ1-5	many	TGCAGTGCTAGAGCAGGGAATGGAAATCAGCCCCAGCATTTT	CSARAGNGNQPQHF
TRBV7-3	.	TRBJ2-3	few	TGTGCCAGCAGCCATAGCGGCCACACAGATACGCAGTATTTT	CASSHSGHTDTQYF
TRBV7-1	.	TRBJ2-1	.	TGTGCCAGCAGCTCAGGGAGGGGCCCGGTAAAACAAACTAGCTCCTACAATGAGCAGTTCTTC	CASSSGRGPVKQTSSYNEQFF
TRBV6-5	.	TRBJ2-5	few	TGTGCCAGCAGTTACTCGGTCAGAGGAGAGACCCAGTACTTC	CASSYSVRGETQYF
TRBV30	TRBD2	TRBJ2-1	.	TGTGCCTGGAGTCCAGGACTAGCGGGGTACAATGAGCAGTTCTTC	CAWSPGLAGYNEQFF
TRBV27	TRBD2	TRBJ2-1	.	TGTGCCAGCAGTTTATGGAGGACGGGACAGTCTCGCCCCGGGACTAGCGGCTTAATGCAGTTCTTC	CASSLWRTGQSRPGTSGLMQFF
TRBV7-9	TRBD2	TRBJ2-7	many	TGTGCCAGCAGCTCAAGCGGGAGAGGGTACGAGCAGTACTTC	CASSSSGRGYEQYF
TRBV20-1	.	TRBJ2-7	many	TGCAGTGCTAGAGTAGCGTCCCCCTACGAGCAGTACTTC	CSARVASPYEQYF
TRBV4-3	TRBD2	TRBJ2-1	.	TGCGCCAGCAGCCAAGATTTTATATCCGGGCCGGGACTAGCGGACAATGAGCAGTTCTTC	CASSQDFISGPGLADNEQFF
TRBV20-1	TRBD1	TRBJ1-1	.	TGCAGTGCTAGAGATCGGGGACAGGGTTACACTGAAGCTTTCTTT	CSARDRGQGYTEAFF
TRBV29-1	.	TRBJ1-2	few	TGCAGCGTTGAGGGCAGGCGACCGTGGCTCACCTTC	CSVEGRRPWLTF
TRBV28	.	TRBJ1-3	.	TGTGCCAGCAGTTCCATTAGATGGGGGGCGTGGGGAAACACCATATATTTT	CASSSIRWGAWGNTIYF
TRBV12-3/TRBV12-4	.	TRBJ1-5	.	TGTGCCAGCAGCCCCCGAGGAGGGAGCAATCAGCCCCAGCATTTT	CASSPRGGSNQPQHF
TRBV11-2	.	TRBJ2-2	many	TGTGCCAGCAGCTTAGAAGGCCTTCTAGCCGAGGAGCTGTTTTTT	CASSLEGLLAEELFF
TRBV30	TRBD2	TRBJ2-7	.	TGTGCCTGGAGTACCCGGGACTACTTACGAGGGCAGTACTTC	CAWSTRDYLRGQYF
TRBV20-1	.	TRBJ1-2	few	TGCAGTGCTGGCAGGGCGGGGGGCTATGGCTACACCTTC	CSAGRAGGYGYTF